This TCR beta chain came from a study of T cells in Graves' hyperthyroidism and ophthalmopathy. For the study at large: Pretreatment peripheral blood was obtained at initial diagnosis.

Germline loops: CDR1 KGHDR, CDR2 SFDVKD. V trimming: 7 bases; J trimming: 7 bases; junction bases outside the gene matches: 3. The CDR3 runs 13 residues. This clonotype has only a few counts. Pregnant or lactating patients were excluded, as were those with uncontrolled infection or other autoimmune disease. The PBMCs were sourced from fresh peripheral blood (approximately 9 ml). Template material for amplifying TCR beta CDR3 regions consisted of RNA transcripts. HTBI primers were the set used in a first-round RT-PCR of the TCR CDR3. TCRdb passed the multiplex PCR reads through MiXCR, listing each CDR3 protein once. The table records approximately 420,000 distinct CDR3 sequences, 12% to 15% of them present only once.

Sequencing was done on a sample of blood. The chain recombines TRBV24-1 with TRBJ2-1, with TRBD2 matching 10 bases. The clonotype was recovered from a young woman with Graves' hyperthyroidism. The chain's CDR3 is CATSLAGDNEQFF. DNA for the CDR3: TGTGCCACCAGCCTAGCGGGAGATAATGAGCAGTTCTTC.